The 13 T cell receptor beta chains given below trace back to one sample, sequenced in a study of OX40 agonist ivuxolimab in advanced cancers. Data came from immunoSEQ multiplex PCR; TCRdb stores just in-frame clones and leaves some out. The sample yields 20,000 to 25,000 clones, about four fifths seen once. Sequences were derived from CD4+ or CD8+ T cells sorted from blood, sampled in a trial of the OX40 agonist ivuxolimab. The receptors derive from an adult with an advanced solid tumor such as melanoma, head and neck, liver or kidney cancer.

The chain is built from TRBV18 and TRBJ1-2; D gene ambiguous. CDR1 KGHSH and CDR2 LQKENI come from the germline V gene. The CDR3 has 15 residues. The ends were cut back, 2 bases at V and 1 base at J, with 11 bases in the middle. The CDR3 reads CASSPGSADNYGYTF. DNA of the CDR3: TGTGCCAGCTCACCAGGGTCAGCCGATAACTATGGCTACACCTTC. The variable domain in full, with the rest retrieved from reference TRBV18 and TRBJ1-2, is NAGVMQNPRHLVRRRGQEARLRCSPMKGHSHVYWYRQLPEEGLKFMVYLQKENIIDESGMPKERFSAEFPKEGPSILRIQQVVRGDSAAYFCASSPGSADNYGYTFGSGTRLTVV.

The rearrangement uses TRBV4-3 and TRBJ2-2; no definite D call. CDR3 length: 15 amino acids. V lost 0 bases, J lost 1 base, and 6 bases lay in between. Germline CDR1 reads LGHNA; CDR2 reads YSLEER. The CDR3 DNA reads TGCGCCAGCAGCCAAGAAGGGTTGAACACCGGGGAGCTGTTTTTT. Translating gives CASSQEGLNTGELFF.

The CDR3 spells CASTLRAGSRPEAFF. In nucleotides, the CDR3 is TGTGCCAGCACCCTACGGGCAGGGAGTAGGCCTGAAGCTTTCTTT. The chain uses TRBV6-5 and TRBJ1-1; TRBD1 is a possible D gene (5 bases). The germline V gene has CDR1 MNHEY and CDR2 SVGAGI. This CDR3 has 15 amino acids. V shed 7 bases and J shed 6 bases, with 21 bases lying between them.

V is TRBV4-1 and J is TRBJ2-7; 10 nucleotides align to TRBD1. After removal of 4 bases from V and 5 bases from J, the junction contained 8 bases not matched to a gene. The germline CDR1 and CDR2 sequences are MGHRA and YSYEKL. CDR3 length equals 15 residues. The CDR3 DNA reads as TGCGCCAGCAGCCGGACCGGGACAGGGGTGGACGAGCAGTACTTC. Its translation: CASSRTGTGVDEQYF.

The rearrangement uses TRBV7-2 and TRBJ1-5; 7 bases match TRBD1. The length of the CDR3 is 13 residues. The germline V gene encodes CDR1 SGHTA and CDR2 FQGNSA. Trimming removed 4 bases from V and 5 bases from J; junction bases left unmatched: 2. The CDR3 here is CASSSDRYQPQHF. The CDR3 DNA follows: TGTGCCAGCAGCTCGGACAGGTATCAGCCCCAGCATTTT.

This clone came up once. For the CDR3, the DNA is TGCAGCGTTGAATCCGGTGCTGGCTACACCTTC. Amino acids: CSVESGAGYTF. The V and J genes are TRBV29-1 and TRBJ1-2; D remains unclear. The germline V gene has CDR1 SQVTM and CDR2 ANQGSEA. This CDR3 comprises 11 residues. V lost 2 bases and J lost 7, with 8 bases in between.

In its sample, this clone was seen once. This chain uses TRBV29-1 with TRBJ1-1, with 7 nucleotides matching TRBD1. J was trimmed by 4 bases and V by 7 bases; bases with no gene match: 9. The CDR3 loop spans 13 amino acids. Looked up from germline, CDR1 is SQVTM and CDR2 is ANQGSEA. CDR3 amino acids: CSAEVRGGTEAFF. The CDR3 DNA reads as TGCAGCGCTGAGGTCAGGGGGGGCACTGAAGCTTTCTTT. Full variable domain (outside the CDR3, taken from reference TRBV29-1 and TRBJ1-1): SAVISQKPSRDICQRGTSLTIQCQVDSQVTMMFWYRQQPGQSLTLIATANQGSEATYESGFVIDKFPISRPNLTFSTLTVSNMSPEDSSIYLCSAEVRGGTEAFFGQGTRLTVV.

The chain links TRBV2 to TRBJ2-7, with 8 bases lining up with TRBD2. V gave up 9 bases and J gave up 1 base; unmatched junction bases: 5. CDR3 size: 13 residues. Germline V gene lookup returns CDR1 SNHLY and CDR2 FYNNEI. In nucleotides, the CDR3 is TGTGCCAGTTCAGCGGGGGCGTCCTACGAGCAGTACTTC. This gives the protein CASSAGASYEQYF.

The chain carries TRBV27 and TRBJ2-1; D uncertain. The V end was cut by 3 bases, the J end by 5 bases, with 14 bases between. The CDR3 sequence is 15 residues long. Germline loops: CDR1 MNHEY, CDR2 SMNVEV (reference sequence). For the CDR3, the DNA is TGTGCCAGCAGTTTGTCTCGGCCTCTCGACAATGAGCAGTTCTTC. Translating it yields CASSLSRPLDNEQFF.

The gene calls are TRBV2 and TRBJ2-5; no reliable D call. The DNA end is more similar to TRBJ2-7, so the J call may be wrong. CDR3 length: 11 residues. The V gene's germline CDR1 is SNHLY and CDR2 FYNNEI. CDR3 protein: CASTATYEQYF. The CDR3 coding sequence is TGTGCCAGCACCGCGACCTACGAGCAGTACTTC.

V is TRBV27 and J is TRBJ2-1; 11 bases are a match to TRBD1. V gave up 3 bases and J gave up 3 bases; unmatched junction bases: 19. Germline V gives CDR1 MNHEY, CDR2 SMNVEV (reference sequence). CDR3 length equals 21 residues. CDR3: CASSFAGTGGSRLAVYNEQFF. The CDR3 DNA sequence: TGTGCCAGCAGTTTCGCCGGGACAGGGGGTTCAAGGCTAGCGGTCTACAATGAGCAGTTCTTC.

The chain combines TRBV11-2 with TRBJ2-7, with a possible D match to TRBD2 (5 bases). Germline values: CDR1 SGHAT, CDR2 FQNNGV. The V and J ends lost 5 bases and 0 bases respectively, with 14 bases between them. The CDR3 spans 15 residues. CDR3 nucleotides: TGTGCCAGCAGCCACGGAAGAGGGAGCTCCTACGAGCAGTACTTC. The encoded protein is CASSHGRGSSYEQYF.

In nucleotides, the CDR3 is TGTGCCAGCAGCTCACAACCTTACACCACCTACGAGCAGTACTTC. Translation gives CASSSQPYTTYEQYF. V gene TRBV7-9 combines with J gene TRBJ2-5, with D unresolved. The assigned J gene may be wrong: the sequence end matches TRBJ2-7 better. Germline CDR1 reads SEHNR; CDR2 reads FQNEAQ (reference sequence). This CDR3 has 15 residues.